This T cell receptor (beta chain) was recovered during a study of blood T cell repertoires in COVID-19. Sequenced by immunoSEQ multiplex PCR; TCRdb stores in-frame clones only, minus some. The data contain under 250,000 clones, 70% to 85% of them singletons. Germline V lookup: CDR1 SGHRS, CDR2 YFSETQ. CDR3 length: 14 residues. V was pared by 4 bases and J by 2 bases, with 3 bases of the junction left unmatched. V usage is TRBV5-1 and J usage is TRBJ1-1; 9 positions agree with TRBD1. This receptor was obtained from a man aged 60-69 years who had recovered from COVID-19. Sequenced material: PBMCs or T cells enriched from blood (not recorded which). CDR3 DNA: TGCGCCAGCAGCGTACAGGGGGCTAACACTGAAGCTTTCTTT. It is translated as CASSVQGANTEAFF.